This T cell receptor beta chain came from a study of cytomegalovirus exposure and HLA in healthy donors. Remarks on this clone: Its matching antigen is unknown.

A multiplex PCR was run with 60 Vbeta primers and 13 Jbeta primers. Sequenced by immunoSEQ multiplex PCR; TCRdb stores in-frame clones only, minus some. This sample has roughly 130,000 clones; around 72% occur once, and the top ten carry roughly 4.5%. There are 12 residues in the CDR3. Germline CDR1 MGHRA, CDR2 YSYEKL. V lost 0 bases to trimming and J lost 6 bases, with 6 bases between them. The study, taken as a whole, reports: HLA alleles were associated with 16,951 TCR beta sequences in a later analysis at 0.05 false discovery rate.

The TCR originated in a young man in good health and CMV-seropositive. Sequenced input: PBMCs. The chain has TRBV4-1 and TRBJ2-7; no clear D. The CDR3 sequence: CASSQDLVEQYF. CDR3 nucleotide sequence: TGCGCCAGCAGCCAAGATCTCGTCGAGCAGTACTTC.